Presented here are 14 T cell receptor beta chains from one specimen sequenced in a study of blood T cells in healthy people across ages. It was with a sample-barcoded 5' primer and a J-beta primer mix that a second PCR of about 6 to 12 cycles was run. MiXCR was run by TCRdb on the 5' RACE reads, yielding one entry per CDR3 protein. Altogether 750,000 to 1,000,000 distinct CDR3 sequences are present, 25% to 35% being singletons, with the ten largest covering 10%. The same sample was also studied in work on T cells of mothers and their children.

The sample taken for sequencing was blood. Receptors were obtained from a woman in her thirties or forties in good health.

This clonotype came up many times. The rearrangement links TRBV20-1 to TRBJ2-2, with D maybe TRBD1 (6 bases). V shed 3 bases and J shed 5 bases, with 22 bases lying between them. Germline V lookup: CDR1 DFQATT, CDR2 SNEGSKA (reference sequence). The CDR3 totals 17 residues. The CDR3 protein is CSASPVAGAPRTGELFF. The CDR3 bases are TGCAGTGCTAGCCCCGTCGCAGGGGCCCCACGTACCGGGGAGCTGTTTTTT.

J is TRBJ2-2 and V is TRBV9, with 8 bases matching TRBD1. The CDR3 sequence is 15 residues long. Germline loops: CDR1 SGDLS, CDR2 YYNGEE. The V gene end was trimmed by 4 bases and the J gene end by 4 bases; junction bases not matched to a gene: 6. The chain's CDR3 is CASSPTDRGTGELFF. CDR3 in DNA: TGTGCCAGCAGCCCCACTGACAGGGGCACCGGGGAGCTGTTTTTT.

This clonotype was detected a few times. The chain couples TRBV20-1 to TRBJ1-2; the D is unclear. The CDR3 is made up of 13 amino acids. Trimming stripped 4 bases from V and 6 bases from J, with 15 bases between. Germline CDR1 is DFQATT and CDR2 is SNEGSKA (reference sequence). The chain's CDR3 is CSAIRLRGDGYTF. The CDR3 DNA follows: TGCAGTGCTATTCGACTCCGTGGGGATGGCTACACCTTC.

This clonotype was detected many times. The genes are TRBV7-2 and TRBJ2-5; 7 nucleotides line up with TRBD1. The V gene end was trimmed by 6 bases and the J gene end by 2 bases; junction bases not matched to a gene: 9. The CDR3 contains 15 residues. CDR1 is SGHTA, CDR2 FQGNSA, per germline. The CDR3 region is CASRYGTVGQETQYF. CDR3 sequence (DNA): TGTGCCAGCAGATATGGGACAGTCGGGCAAGAGACCCAGTACTTC.

This clonotype showed up many times. This rearrangement joins TRBV9 to TRBJ2-7, with D tentatively TRBD2 (6 bases). V shed 0 bases and J shed 0 bases, with 10 bases lying between them. From germline, CDR1 is SGDLS and CDR2 YYNGEE. The CDR3 is 15 amino acids. The CDR3 bases are TGTGCCAGCAGCGTAGATGACGGGGGCTCCTACGAGCAGTACTTC. Amino acids: CASSVDDGGSYEQYF.

V is TRBV3-1 and J is TRBJ2-7; D is unclear. The CDR3 is 15 residues long. V was trimmed by 2 bases and J by 0 bases, leaving 11 bases between them. Germline V gene lookup returns CDR1 LGHDT and CDR2 YNNKEL (reference sequence). This CDR3 reads CASSQSWTGSYEQYF. CDR3 bases: TGTGCCAGCAGCCAATCCTGGACGGGCTCCTACGAGCAGTACTTC.

This clonotype was counted many times. The chain combines TRBV28 with TRBJ2-3, with D perhaps TRBD1 (6 bases). The germline V gene encodes CDR1 MDHEN and CDR2 SYDVKM. V lost 6 bases and J 7 bases, leaving 26 bases between the germline ends. There are 17 residues in the CDR3. CDR3 sequence (DNA): TGTGCCAGCAGGCCAGACGTCGGCAGGGGTCGTCTATATACGCAGTATTTT. Translating gives CASRPDVGRGRLYTQYF.

The rearrangement joins TRBV4-3 to TRBJ1-4; D call uncertain. CDR1 and CDR2 from the germline V gene are LGHNA and YSLEER. The CDR3 sequence is 15 residues long. Trimming took off 1 base at V and 3 bases at J, with 9 bases between the two ends. CDR3 protein: CASSQVTSANEKLFF. The CDR3 DNA sequence: TGCGCCAGCAGCCAAGTGACAAGTGCTAATGAAAAACTGTTTTTT.

This chain joins TRBV5-1 and TRBJ2-1; 9 positions agree with TRBD1. The germline V gene has CDR1 SGHRS and CDR2 YFSETQ. This CDR3 is built from 16 residues. Germline trimming cut 2 bases from V and 1 base from J; bases unmatched to any gene: 4. The CDR3 bases are TGCGCCAGCAGCTTCACAGGGGGCTTATCCTACAATGAGCAGTTCTTC. Encoded protein: CASSFTGGLSYNEQFF.

The genes are TRBV11-2 and TRBJ1-2, with D maybe TRBD1 (6 bases). Trimming pared 6 bases from V and 1 base from J, leaving 15 bases between. Germline CDR1 and CDR2: SGHAT and FQNNGV. The CDR3 has 15 residues. The CDR3 sequence is CASRNLRDNNYGYTF. Here the CDR3 DNA reads TGTGCCAGCAGAAATCTCCGGGACAATAACTATGGCTACACCTTC.

This chain joins TRBV11-2 and TRBJ2-6, with D unclear. The CDR3 has 16 residues. The germline V and J ends were trimmed by 6 bases and 0 bases, with 12 bases remaining between them. CDR1 is SGHAT, CDR2 FQNNGV, per germline. Here the CDR3 reads CASRRRVDSGANVLTF. The CDR3 coding sequence is TGTGCCAGCAGGAGGAGAGTGGACTCTGGGGCCAACGTCCTGACTTTC.

The chain carries TRBV5-6 and TRBJ2-1, with D tentatively TRBD2 (5 bases). Trimming took 0 bases from V and 4 from J, leaving 11 bases between them. This CDR3 is built from 15 residues. Germline CDR1 is SGHDT and CDR2 is YYEEEE. This CDR3 is CASSLGARDYNEQFF. The CDR3 DNA is TGTGCCAGCAGCTTGGGGGCCCGGGATTACAATGAGCAGTTCTTC.

CDR3 nucleotides: TGTGCCAGCAGTTTCGGGGTCACAGATACGCAGTATTTT. As protein: CASSFGVTDTQYF. The V call is TRBV6-5, the J call TRBJ2-3; D is perhaps TRBD2 (5 bases). Germline V gives CDR1 MNHEY, CDR2 SVGAGI. V was pared by 4 bases and J by 2 bases, with 7 bases between. The CDR3 has 13 amino acids.

V usage is TRBV5-1 and J usage is TRBJ2-7; the match to TRBD2 covers 9 bases. Germline CDR1 is SGHRS and CDR2 is YFSETQ. CDR3 size: 16 residues. J was trimmed by 2 bases and V by 0 bases; bases with no gene match: 6. This CDR3 is CASSLAPSGAAYEQYF. DNA for the CDR3: TGCGCCAGCAGCTTGGCCCCTAGCGGGGCGGCCTACGAGCAGTACTTC.